This entry describes one TCR beta chain. This record comes from a study of blood T cell repertoires in COVID-19. Study summary: Whether acute or convalescent, the COVID-19 samples came from the United States, Italy and Spain. From T cells, B-cell-depleted T cells, or PBMCs came the material, which was cDNA or gDNA.

Data came from immunoSEQ multiplex PCR; TCRdb stores just in-frame clones and leaves some out. The sample lists about 270,000 clones; 80% to 90% were seen once. Recovery meant two consecutive negative NP/OP PCR tests, professional clearance, or resolved symptoms. V was pared by 3 bases and J by 5 bases, with 5 bases of the junction left unmatched. The CDR3 spans 15 residues. The germline gives CDR1 MGHRA, CDR2 YSYEKL. The chain has TRBV4-1 and TRBJ1-1; 11 nucleotides match TRBD1. The sequence was obtained from a man between 18 and 29 years old who had recovered from COVID-19. Sequenced material: PBMCs or T cells enriched from blood (not recorded which). The CDR3 protein is CASSHPGQGETEAFF. CDR3 bases: TGCGCCAGCAGCCACCCGGGACAGGGGGAGACTGAAGCTTTCTTT.